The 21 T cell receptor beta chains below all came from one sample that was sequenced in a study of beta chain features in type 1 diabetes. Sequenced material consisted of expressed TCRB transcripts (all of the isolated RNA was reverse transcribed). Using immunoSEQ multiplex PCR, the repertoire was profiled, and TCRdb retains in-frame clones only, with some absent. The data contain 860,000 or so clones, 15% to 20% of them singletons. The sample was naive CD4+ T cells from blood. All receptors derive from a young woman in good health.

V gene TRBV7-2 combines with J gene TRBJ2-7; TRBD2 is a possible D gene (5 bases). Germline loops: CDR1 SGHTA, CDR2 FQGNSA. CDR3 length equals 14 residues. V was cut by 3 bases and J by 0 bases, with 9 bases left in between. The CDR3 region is CASSLSGSSYEQYF. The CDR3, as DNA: TGTGCCAGCAGCTTGAGCGGCAGCTCCTACGAGCAGTACTTC.

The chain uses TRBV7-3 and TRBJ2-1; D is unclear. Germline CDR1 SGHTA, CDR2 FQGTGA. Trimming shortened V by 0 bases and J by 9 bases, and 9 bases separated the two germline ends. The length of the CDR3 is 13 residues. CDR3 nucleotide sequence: TGTGCCAGCAGCTTAACTAGCTTGGGTGAGCAGTTCTTC. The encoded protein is CASSLTSLGEQFF.

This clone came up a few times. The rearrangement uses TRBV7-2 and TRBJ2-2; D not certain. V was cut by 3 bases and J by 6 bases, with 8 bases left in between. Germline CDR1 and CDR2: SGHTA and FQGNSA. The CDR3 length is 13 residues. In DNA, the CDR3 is TGTGCCAGCAGCTTTGTTGGCGCCGGGGAGCTGTTTTTT. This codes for CASSFVGAGELFF.

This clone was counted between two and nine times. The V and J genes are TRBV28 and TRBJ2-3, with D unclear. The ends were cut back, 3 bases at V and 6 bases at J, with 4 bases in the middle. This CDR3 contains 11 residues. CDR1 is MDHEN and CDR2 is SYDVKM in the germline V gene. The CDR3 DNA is TGTGCCAGCAGTTTTTGGGATACGCAGTATTTT. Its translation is CASSFWDTQYF. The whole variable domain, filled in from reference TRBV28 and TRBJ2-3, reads DVKVTQSSRYLVKRTGEKVFLECVQDMDHENMFWYRQDPGLGLRLIYFSYDVKMKEKGDIPEGYSVSREKKERFSLILESASTNQTSMYLCASSFWDTQYFGPGTRLTVL.

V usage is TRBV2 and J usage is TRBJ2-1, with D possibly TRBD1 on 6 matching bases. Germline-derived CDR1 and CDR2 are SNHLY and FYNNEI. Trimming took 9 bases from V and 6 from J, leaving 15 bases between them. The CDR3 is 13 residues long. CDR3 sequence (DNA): TGTGCCAGTGCGTCTTTCAGGGGCAATGAGCAGTTCTTC. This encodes CASASFRGNEQFF.

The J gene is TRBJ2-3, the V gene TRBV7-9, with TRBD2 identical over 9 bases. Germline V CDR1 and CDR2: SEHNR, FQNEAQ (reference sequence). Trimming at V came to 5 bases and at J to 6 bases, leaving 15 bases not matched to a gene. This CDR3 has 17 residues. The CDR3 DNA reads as TGTGCCAGCAGCCCCTACCGCCTAGCGGGAAGGGTGGATACGCAGTATTTT. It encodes CASSPYRLAGRVDTQYF.

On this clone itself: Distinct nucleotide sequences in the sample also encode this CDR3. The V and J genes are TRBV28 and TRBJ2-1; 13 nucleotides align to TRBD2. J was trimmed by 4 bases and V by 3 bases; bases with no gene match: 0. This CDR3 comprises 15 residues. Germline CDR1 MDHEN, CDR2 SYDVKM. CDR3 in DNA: TGTGCCAGCAGTTTGGGACTAGCGGGGTACAATGAGCAGTTCTTC. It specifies CASSLGLAGYNEQFF.

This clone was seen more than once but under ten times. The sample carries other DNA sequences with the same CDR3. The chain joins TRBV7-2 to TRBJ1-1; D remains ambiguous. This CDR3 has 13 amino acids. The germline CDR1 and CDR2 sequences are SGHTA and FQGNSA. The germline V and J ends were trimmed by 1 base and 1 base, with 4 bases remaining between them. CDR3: CASSLVGNTEAFF. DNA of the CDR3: TGTGCCAGCAGCTTAGTGGGGAACACTGAAGCTTTCTTT.

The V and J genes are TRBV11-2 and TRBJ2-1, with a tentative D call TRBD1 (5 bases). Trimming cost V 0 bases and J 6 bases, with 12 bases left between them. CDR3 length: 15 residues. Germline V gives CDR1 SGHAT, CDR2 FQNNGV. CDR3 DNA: TGTGCCAGCAGCTTAGATCCTGGACAAATCAATGAGCAGTTCTTC. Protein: CASSLDPGQINEQFF.

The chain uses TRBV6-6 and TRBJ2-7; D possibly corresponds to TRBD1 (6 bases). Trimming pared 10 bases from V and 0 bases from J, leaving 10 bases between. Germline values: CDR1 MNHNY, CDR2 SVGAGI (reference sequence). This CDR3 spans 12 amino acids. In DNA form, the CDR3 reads TGTGCCACTGAGGACAGCTCCTACGAGCAGTACTTC. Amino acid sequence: CATEDSSYEQYF.

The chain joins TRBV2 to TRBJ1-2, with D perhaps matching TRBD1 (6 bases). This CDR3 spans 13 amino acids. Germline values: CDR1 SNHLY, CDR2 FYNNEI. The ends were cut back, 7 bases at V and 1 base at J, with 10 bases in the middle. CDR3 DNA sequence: TGTGCCAGCAACAGGGATTTTAACTATGGCTACACCTTC. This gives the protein CASNRDFNYGYTF.

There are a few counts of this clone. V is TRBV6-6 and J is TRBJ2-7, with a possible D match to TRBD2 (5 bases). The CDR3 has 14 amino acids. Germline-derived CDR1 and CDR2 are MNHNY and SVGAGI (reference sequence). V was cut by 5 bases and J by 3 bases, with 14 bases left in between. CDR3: CASSVGITIYEQYF. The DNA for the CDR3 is TGTGCCAGCAGTGTCGGGATAACCATCTACGAGCAGTACTTC.

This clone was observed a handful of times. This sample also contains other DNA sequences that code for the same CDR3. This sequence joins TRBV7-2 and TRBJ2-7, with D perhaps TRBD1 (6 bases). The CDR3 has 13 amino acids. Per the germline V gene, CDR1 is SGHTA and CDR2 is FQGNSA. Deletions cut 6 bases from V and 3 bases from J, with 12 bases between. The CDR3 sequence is CASSPDRNYEQYF. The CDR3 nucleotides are TGTGCCAGCAGTCCCGACAGGAACTACGAGCAGTACTTC.

The CDR3 sequence is CASTLQVSLNEQFF. In DNA, the CDR3 is TGTGCCAGCACCTTACAGGTATCCCTCAATGAGCAGTTCTTC. V and J are TRBV2 and TRBJ2-1, with D possibly TRBD1 on 5 matching bases. The germline V gene has CDR1 SNHLY and CDR2 FYNNEI. The CDR3 is 14 amino acids. V lost 7 bases to trimming and J lost 6 bases, with 16 bases between them. Based on the CDR3 plus reference TRBV2 and TRBJ2-1, the full variable domain is EPEVTQTPSHQVTQMGQEVILRCVPISNHLYFYWYRQILGQKVEFLVSFYNNEISEKSEIFDDQFSVERPDGSNFTLKIRSTKLEDSAMYFCASTLQVSLNEQFFGPGTRLTVL.

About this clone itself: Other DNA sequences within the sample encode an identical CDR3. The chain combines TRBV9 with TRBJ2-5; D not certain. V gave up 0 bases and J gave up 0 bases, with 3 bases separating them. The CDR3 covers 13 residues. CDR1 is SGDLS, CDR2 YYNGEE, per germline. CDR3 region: CASSVADQETQYF. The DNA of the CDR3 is TGTGCCAGCAGCGTAGCTGACCAAGAGACCCAGTACTTC.

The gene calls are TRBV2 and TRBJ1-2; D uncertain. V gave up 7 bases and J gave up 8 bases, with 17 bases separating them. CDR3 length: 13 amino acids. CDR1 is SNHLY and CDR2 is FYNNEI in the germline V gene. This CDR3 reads CASTPAAPVGYTF. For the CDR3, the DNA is TGTGCCAGCACCCCTGCGGCCCCAGTAGGCTACACCTTC.

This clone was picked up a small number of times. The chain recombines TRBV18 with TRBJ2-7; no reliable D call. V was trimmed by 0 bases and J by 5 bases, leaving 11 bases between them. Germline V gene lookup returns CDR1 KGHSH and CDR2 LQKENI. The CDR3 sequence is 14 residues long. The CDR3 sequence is CASSPPWLRNEQYF. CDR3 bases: TGTGCCAGCTCACCACCGTGGCTAAGGAACGAGCAGTACTTC.

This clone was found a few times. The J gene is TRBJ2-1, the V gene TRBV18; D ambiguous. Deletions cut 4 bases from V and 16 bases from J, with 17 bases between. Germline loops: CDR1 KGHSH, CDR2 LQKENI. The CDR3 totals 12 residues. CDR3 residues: CASSLDRERFFF. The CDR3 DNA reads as TGTGCCAGCTCACTCGATCGCGAGCGTTTTTTCTTC.

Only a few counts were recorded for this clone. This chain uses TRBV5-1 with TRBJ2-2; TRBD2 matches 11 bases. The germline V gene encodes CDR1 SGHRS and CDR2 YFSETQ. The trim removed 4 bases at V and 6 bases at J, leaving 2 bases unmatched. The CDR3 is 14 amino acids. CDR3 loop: CASSPGLAAGELFF. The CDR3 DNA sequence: TGCGCCAGCAGCCCGGGACTAGCGGCCGGGGAGCTGTTTTTT.

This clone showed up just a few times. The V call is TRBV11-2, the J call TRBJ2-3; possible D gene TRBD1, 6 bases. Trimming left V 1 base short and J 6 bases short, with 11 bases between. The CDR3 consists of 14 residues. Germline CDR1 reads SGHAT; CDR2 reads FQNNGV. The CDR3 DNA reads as TGTGCCAGCAGCTTAGGGGGGCTTTATGATACGCAGTATTTT. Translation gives CASSLGGLYDTQYF.

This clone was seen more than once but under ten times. The chain's CDR3 is CASSLSTAPNEKLFF. In nucleotides, the CDR3 is TGTGCCAGCAGCTTATCGACAGCCCCCAATGAAAAACTGTTTTTT. This chain links TRBV7-9 with TRBJ1-4, with TRBD1 as a possible D gene (5 bases). Trimming left V 2 bases short and J 5 bases short, with 12 bases between. The CDR3 is made up of 15 amino acids. CDR1 and CDR2 (germline): SEHNR, FQNEAQ (reference sequence).